This T cell receptor beta chain comes out of a study of blood T cell repertoires in COVID-19. Study information: Acute-phase and convalescent COVID-19 samples originated in the United States, Italy and Spain.

V shed 3 bases and J 9 bases; nucleotides not matched to a gene: 17. Germline-derived CDR1 and CDR2 are SGDLS and YYNGEE. The CDR3 is made up of 17 amino acids. Original processing methods: Counts of nucleated cells, estimated from reference gene primer amplification, were obtained. Sequencing was performed with immunoSEQ multiplex PCR; in TCRdb, only in-frame clones are kept and a portion is missing. From that table come the V and J calls and clone size; the DNA was used to work out D and trimming. In the table there are a few hundred thousand clones, roughly 90% of which are singletons. Participants were aged about 18 to 100 years from around 25 US areas. Participants had their cohort set by participant-reported clinical history.

The chain is built from TRBV9 and TRBJ2-1, with 8 bases lining up with TRBD2. The clonotype was recovered from a woman aged 18-29 years with acute COVID-19. The sequenced sample consisted of PBMCs or T cells enriched from blood (not recorded which). The CDR3 DNA follows: TGTGCCAGCAGCGAGTGGGGCGCGGGGGGCTACGTTGGTGAGCAGTTCTTC. This translates into CASSEWGAGGYVGEQFF.